One sample yielded the 10 T cell receptor beta chains listed below, sequenced in a study of T cells expressing NK-cell markers. Each CDR3 protein gets one entry in TCRdb, which reprocessed the 5' RACE reads and gives no DNA. This sample's table has about 260,000 distinct CDR3 sequences. The sequenced sample was blood T cells: a sorted CD56 or NKG2C T cell subset, CD4+ or CD8+ T cells, or bulk PBMC T cells (not recorded which). These receptors were collected from a woman aged 18-70 years in good health.

The V call is TRBV7-2, the J call TRBJ1-5; checking the TCRdb D call of TRBD1 is not possible without DNA. CDR1 and CDR2 from the germline V gene are SGHTA and FQGNSA. This CDR3 has 15 amino acids. CDR3 protein: CASSSGWTGHQPQHF. The full variable domain, completed using reference TRBV7-2 and TRBJ1-5, is GAGVSQSPSNKVTEKGKDVELRCDPISGHTALYWYRQSLGQGLEFLIYFQGNSAPDKSGLPSDRFSAERTGGSVSTLTIQRTQQEDSAVYLCASSSGWTGHQPQHFGDGTRLSIL.

J is TRBJ1-1 and V is TRBV5-1. The CDR3 is made up of 13 amino acids. Germline-derived CDR1 and CDR2 are SGHRS and YFSETQ. CDR3 loop: CASSLDSNTEAFF.

The rearrangement uses TRBV7-2 and TRBJ2-7; without DNA, the TCRdb call of TRBD2 cannot be checked. This CDR3 is 15 amino acids long. Germline V lookup: CDR1 SGHTA, CDR2 FQGNSA. CDR3 protein: CASSLTPGTNGEQYF.

This chain joins TRBV25-1 and TRBJ2-5; the TRBD2 assignment by TCRdb is unverifiable without DNA. Germline values: CDR1 MGHDK, CDR2 SYGVNS. The CDR3 contains 15 residues. The CDR3 region is CASSDDSGQEETQYF.

This chain connects TRBV7-9 to TRBJ2-1; TCRdb's D call, TRBD2, is unchecked because there is no DNA. The CDR3 loop spans 16 amino acids. Germline V CDR1 and CDR2: SEHNR, FQNEAQ (reference sequence). CDR3 region: CASSVVSGRAGDEQFF.

The chain employs TRBV7-7 and TRBJ2-5; as DNA is missing, the TRBD2 call by TCRdb cannot be tested. This CDR3 spans 17 amino acids. The germline gives CDR1 SSHAT, CDR2 FNYEAQ (reference sequence). The CDR3 spells CASSHRLAGGLGETQYF.

The V and J genes are TRBV9 and TRBJ1-1; lacking DNA, the TRBD1 call made by TCRdb goes unchecked. There are 14 residues in the CDR3. Germline V CDR1 and CDR2: SGDLS, YYNGEE. CDR3 sequence: CASSVQGANTEAFF.

The V call is TRBV7-8, the J call TRBJ2-7; TCRdb's D gene call, TRBD1, goes unchecked for lack of DNA. The CDR3 sequence is 14 residues long. The germline gives CDR1 SGHVS, CDR2 FQNEAQ. CDR3 sequence reads: CASSWGPGPNEQYF.

This rearrangement joins TRBV20-1 to TRBJ2-7; the D gene TCRdb calls, TRBD1, cannot be checked with no DNA. The CDR3 consists of 12 residues. Germline lookup yields CDR1 DFQATT and CDR2 SNEGSKA (reference sequence). CDR3 region: CSATKQGYEQYF.

CDR3 residues: CSVGTGGIPTDTQYF. The chain links TRBV20-1 to TRBJ2-3; TCRdb proposes TRBD1, but this gene call is untestable without DNA. This CDR3 is 15 amino acids long. Germline V gene lookup returns CDR1 DFQATT and CDR2 SNEGSKA (reference sequence).